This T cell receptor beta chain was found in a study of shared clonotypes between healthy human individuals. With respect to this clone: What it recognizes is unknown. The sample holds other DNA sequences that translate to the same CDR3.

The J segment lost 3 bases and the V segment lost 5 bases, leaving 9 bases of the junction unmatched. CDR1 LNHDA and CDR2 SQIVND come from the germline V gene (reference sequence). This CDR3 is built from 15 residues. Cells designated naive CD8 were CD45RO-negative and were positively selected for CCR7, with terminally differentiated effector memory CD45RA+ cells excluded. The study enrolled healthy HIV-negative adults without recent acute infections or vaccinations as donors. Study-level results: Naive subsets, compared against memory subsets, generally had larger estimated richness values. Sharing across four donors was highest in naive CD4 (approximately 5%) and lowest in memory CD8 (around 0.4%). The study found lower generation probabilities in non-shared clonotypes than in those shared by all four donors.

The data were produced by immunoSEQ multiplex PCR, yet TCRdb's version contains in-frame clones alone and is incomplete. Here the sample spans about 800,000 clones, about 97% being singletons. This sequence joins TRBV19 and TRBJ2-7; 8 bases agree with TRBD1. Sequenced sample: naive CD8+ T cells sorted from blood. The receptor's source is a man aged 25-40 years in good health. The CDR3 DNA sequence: TGTGCCAGTAGTTCCCTCGACAGGGGCCTCTACGAGCAGTACTTC. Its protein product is CASSSLDRGLYEQYF.